A selection of T cell receptor beta chains follows, all from one sample in a study of CD8+ T cells in alopecia areata. Sequenced by immunoSEQ multiplex PCR; TCRdb stores in-frame clones only, minus some. The sample includes more than 90,000 clones, roughly 56% seen only once; the top ten take around 17%. Sample: CD8+ T cells sorted from blood, taken at approximately week 56, from a patient treated with tofacitinib. The receptors were sampled from a human donor with alopecia areata. CDR3s include the opening cysteine and the closing phenylalanine or tryptophan. A D gene is named only where the DNA matches it firmly. Only part of the rows carry a size: once, few, many, or a class if the clone is expanded.

>NA|TRBJ1-6|TRBV4-1|once
TGCGCCAGCAGCCAAGATGGCCCCTTGAGGGCTAATTCACCCCTCCACTTT
CASSQDGPLRANSPLHF
>NA|TRBJ2-6|TRBV14|NA
TGTGCCAGCAGCCAAGTTGGCTCCTCTGGGGCCAACGTCCTGACTTTC
CASSQVGSSGANVLTF
>NA|TRBJ2-2|TRBV30|NA
TGTGCCTGGACCCAGGGCGGCACCGGGGAGCTGTTTTTT
CAWTQGGTGELFF
>TRBD2|TRBJ2-1|TRBV25-1|NA
TGTGCCAGCAGTGAATGGCGGACTAGCGACAATGAGCAGTTCTTC
CASSEWRTSDNEQFF
>NA|TRBJ2-7|TRBV7-9|few
TGTGCCAGCAGCTTGGATACCTACGAGCAGTACTTC
CASSLDTYEQYF
>NA|TRBJ1-1|TRBV4-1|NA
TGCGCCAGCAGCCCCGAAGGGGAGAACACTGAAGCTTTCTTT
CASSPEGENTEAFF
>NA|TRBJ1-5|TRBV7-6|NA
TGTGCCAGCAGCGCATCGGGAAATCAGCCCCAGCATTTT
CASSASGNQPQHF
>NA|TRBJ1-1|TRBV6-1|NA
TGTGCCAGCAGTGAATGGGCAGGGTGGGACACTGAAGCTTTCTTT
CASSEWAGWDTEAFF
>TRBD1|TRBJ2-7|TRBV27|NA
TGTGCCAGCAGTAGAGGACAGGGACGCTCCTACGAGCAGTACTTC
CASSRGQGRSYEQYF
>NA|TRBJ2-3|TRBV6-5|NA
TGTGCCAGCAGTTCGCACGGGTCGGATACGCAGTATTTT
CASSSHGSDTQYF
>NA|TRBJ1-1|TRBV7-7|NA
TGTGCCAGCAGCTTGACAGGCAACACTGAAGCTTTCTTT
CASSLTGNTEAFF
>TRBD2|TRBJ2-3|TRBV5-5|NA
TGTGCCAGCAGCTCTTCTAGCGGGTCAGAGCTGGGATCGCAGTATTTT
CASSSSSGSELGSQYF
>NA|TRBJ2-5|TRBV6-1|NA
TGTGCCAGCAGTGAATGGGTTTTAGGGACCCCAGGGGAGACCCAGTACTTC
CASSEWVLGTPGETQYF
>NA|TRBJ2-7|TRBV27|few
TGTGCCAGCAGAGACCGTCAGGGTTACGAGCAGTACTTC
CASRDRQGYEQYF
>TRBD1|TRBJ1-2|TRBV7-9|NA
TGTGCCAGCAGCTCCCCCCCCGACAGGGACTATGGCTACACCTTC
CASSSPPDRDYGYTF
>NA|TRBJ2-1|TRBV18|NA
TGTGCCAGCTCACAGCGACAGAGCTCCTACAATGAGCAGTTCTTC
CASSQRQSSYNEQFF
>NA|TRBJ1-6|TRBV25-1|NA
TGTGCCAGCAGCCCTGGGGAAAAAGATTCACCCCTCCACTTT
CASSPGEKDSPLHF
>TRBD1|TRBJ1-4|TRBV18|NA
TGTGCCAGCTCCGGGACAGGGGGCATTGAAAAACTGTTTTTT
CASSGTGGIEKLFF
>TRBD1|TRBJ1-2|TRBV2|few
TGTGCCAGCAGTGCCGGGGGACAGCAAACTAACTATGGCTACACCTTC
CASSAGGQQTNYGYTF
>TRBD1|TRBJ1-2|TRBV5-1|NA
TGCGCCAGCAGCCATCAGACAGGGCTGGGAGACTATGGCTACACCTTC
CASSHQTGLGDYGYTF
>TRBD1|TRBJ2-3|TRBV27|NA
TGTGCCAGCCAGGACAGGGAAAGAGATACGCAGTATTTT
CASQDRERDTQYF
>TRBD1|TRBJ2-1|TRBV5-1|NA
TGCGCCAGCAGAACAGGGGGCAATGAGCAGTTCTTC
CASRTGGNEQFF
>NA|TRBJ2-7|TRBV7-9|NA
TGTGCCAGCAGCTCCTTCCGCTACGAGCAGTACTTC
CASSSFRYEQYF
>NA|TRBJ1-1|TRBV2|NA
TGTGCCAGCAGGGTACCGGGGGCCAACACTGAAGCTTTCTTT
CASRVPGANTEAFF
>TRBD1|TRBJ1-2|TRBV7-8|once
TGTGCCAGCAGCTTAGGTTTTGTGACAGGGGAAGTATCCGGCTATGGCTACACCTTC
CASSLGFVTGEVSGYGYTF
>NA|TRBJ2-5|TRBV4-1|NA
TGCGCCAGCAGCCAAGTTCTAGGGATTCAAGAGACCCAGTACTTC
CASSQVLGIQETQYF
>NA|TRBJ2-7|TRBV27|NA
TGTGCCAGCAGTTTACAGGGTCCGGGCTCCTACGAGCAGTACTTC
CASSLQGPGSYEQYF
>TRBD1|TRBJ1-2|TRBV7-9|NA
TGTGCCAGCAGCGCAGAAGCAGGGGGCCGGAAGGGCTACACCTTC
CASSAEAGGRKGYTF